The 28 T cell receptor beta chains below all came from one sample that was sequenced in a study of blood T cell repertoires in COVID-19. Data came from immunoSEQ multiplex PCR; TCRdb stores just in-frame clones and leaves some out. The sample consists of 76,000 or so clones, around 91% of them appearing once. Sequencing was carried out using peripheral blood. These receptors all stem from a human donor in a cohort sampled during active COVID-19.

CDR3 region: CASSQAGVLPYGYTF. CDR3 coding DNA: TGTGCCAGCAGCCAGGCAGGGGTTCTGCCCTATGGCTACACCTTC. The V gene is TRBV11-1, the J gene TRBJ1-2; D possibly corresponds to TRBD1 (6 bases). Germline V gives CDR1 SGHAT, CDR2 FQDESV (reference sequence). V was clipped by 5 bases and J by 4 bases, with 17 bases between them. CDR3 size: 15 residues.

The chain has TRBV7-9 and TRBJ1-2, with D perhaps TRBD1 (6 bases). The germline V and J ends were trimmed by 6 bases and 2 bases, with 19 bases remaining between them. The CDR3 has 16 amino acids. The germline gives CDR1 SEHNR, CDR2 FQNEAQ (reference sequence). CDR3 region: CASSYPPRGENYGYTF. The CDR3 coding sequence is TGTGCCAGCAGTTACCCCCCCAGGGGAGAGAACTATGGCTACACCTTC.

The chain is built from TRBV10-3 and TRBJ1-6; D unclear. CDR3 length equals 12 residues. V was trimmed by 5 bases and J by 7 bases, leaving 6 bases between them. The germline CDR1 and CDR2 sequences are ENHRY and SYGVKD. DNA for the CDR3: TGTGCCATCAGTACAGACAATTCACCCCTCCACTTT. Protein product: CAISTDNSPLHF.

The chain is built from TRBV12-3 or TRBV12-4 and TRBJ1-1; D might be TRBD1 (5 bases). The CDR3 covers 12 residues. V lost 3 bases and J lost 10, with 12 bases in between. CDR3 nucleotide sequence: TGTGCCAGCAGTTTTTACGGGGGTTTAGCTTTCTTT. It encodes CASSFYGGLAFF.

This clone has just one count. The rearrangement uses TRBV6-5 and TRBJ2-7; D is perhaps TRBD2 (5 bases). Germline lookup yields CDR1 MNHEY and CDR2 SVGAGI. V was shortened by 0 bases and J by 7 bases, with 19 bases between the two germline ends. This CDR3 has 16 residues. The CDR3 loop reads CASSYSAIPGLGEQYF. The CDR3 DNA reads TGTGCCAGCAGTTACTCGGCCATTCCGGGGTTAGGAGAGCAGTACTTC.

CDR3 DNA: TGTGCCAGCACCCAAGGGGTCCCGAACGACTACGAGCAGTACTTC. Translation: CASTQGVPNDYEQYF. V gene TRBV7-2 combines with J gene TRBJ2-7; possibly TRBD1 for D (5 bases). From germline, CDR1 is SGHTA and CDR2 FQGNSA. V was cut by 7 bases and J by 3 bases, with 19 bases left in between. The CDR3 length is 15 residues.

This clone was recorded once. The chain joins TRBV11-2 to TRBJ2-2; D might be TRBD1 (5 bases). Deletions cut 5 bases from V and 0 bases from J, with 10 bases between. CDR3 length: 15 residues. The germline gives CDR1 SGHAT, CDR2 FQNNGV. The CDR3 loop is CASSQTESNTGELFF. The CDR3 coding sequence is TGTGCCAGCAGCCAGACAGAGTCGAACACCGGGGAGCTGTTTTTT.

This clone has only a few counts. The V and J genes are TRBV4-1 and TRBJ2-7; tentative D call: TRBD2 (5 bases). V was shortened by 0 bases and J by 3 bases, with 18 bases between the two germline ends. The CDR3 extends over 17 amino acids. Germline lookup yields CDR1 MGHRA and CDR2 YSYEKL. The CDR3 loop reads CASSQDWGRGFVYEQYF. CDR3 sequence (DNA): TGCGCCAGCAGCCAAGATTGGGGTCGGGGTTTCGTCTACGAGCAGTACTTC.

This chain uses TRBV12-3 or TRBV12-4 with TRBJ2-3; D is perhaps TRBD2 (5 bases). The CDR3 length is 12 residues. The germline V and J ends were trimmed by 7 bases and 5 bases, with 10 bases remaining between them. The CDR3 sequence: CASTREGDTQYF. CDR3 coding DNA: TGTGCCAGCACTAGAGAGGGAGATACGCAGTATTTT.

The V call is TRBV30, the J call TRBJ2-6; no clear D. V was cut by 2 bases and J by 2 bases, with 4 bases left in between. CDR1 and CDR2 from the germline V gene are GTSNPN and SVGIG (reference sequence). The CDR3 is 13 residues long. In DNA, the CDR3 is TGTGCCTGGAGTATCACTGGGGCCAACGTCCTGACTTTC. This codes for CAWSITGANVLTF.

This sequence joins TRBV6-5 and TRBJ1-1; D call uncertain. Trimming stripped 7 bases from V and 2 bases from J, with 11 bases between. The CDR3 covers 13 residues. Germline CDR1 is MNHEY and CDR2 is SVGAGI. CDR3 loop: CASTLLLNTEAFF. The CDR3 coding sequence is TGTGCCAGCACTTTACTTTTAAACACTGAAGCTTTCTTT.

This clone was counted a single time. This sequence joins TRBV29-1 and TRBJ1-2; tentatively, D is TRBD1 (6 bases). Germline assignment: CDR1 SQVTM and CDR2 ANQGSEA. This CDR3 contains 12 residues. V was shortened by 2 bases and J by 3 bases, with 7 bases between the two germline ends. The CDR3 DNA sequence: TGCAGCGTTGAAAACAGGGACTATGGCTACACCTTC. Translating it yields CSVENRDYGYTF.

The V and J genes are TRBV6-2 or TRBV6-3 and TRBJ1-2, with 9 positions matching TRBD1. V dropped 2 bases and J dropped 0; count of bases not matched to a gene: 7. Germline CDR1 and CDR2: MNHEY and SVGEGT. The CDR3 covers 17 residues. The CDR3 reads CASSYGQGWAANYGYTF. The CDR3 bases are TGTGCCAGCAGTTACGGACAGGGGTGGGCCGCTAACTATGGCTACACCTTC.

The chain has TRBV9 and TRBJ2-2; tentatively, D is TRBD1 (5 bases). Germline CDR1 reads SGDLS; CDR2 reads YYNGEE. The V end was cut by 0 bases, the J end by 5 bases, with 11 bases between. The CDR3 spans 15 residues. This CDR3 is CASSVEGARTGELFF. CDR3 in DNA: TGTGCCAGCAGCGTAGAAGGGGCCCGGACCGGGGAGCTGTTTTTT.

The sample holds a few counts of this clone. The genes are TRBV12-3 or TRBV12-4 and TRBJ2-7, with a tentative D call TRBD1 (5 bases). This CDR3 is built from 12 residues. Trimming took 5 bases from V and 5 from J, leaving 10 bases between them. The CDR3 sequence is CASSSQGDEQYF. The CDR3 DNA sequence: TGTGCCAGCAGTAGTCAGGGTGACGAGCAGTACTTC.

The chain employs TRBV18 and TRBJ2-1; 8 nucleotides agree with TRBD1. V lost 4 bases, J lost 7 bases, and 6 bases stayed unmatched. CDR1 and CDR2 from the germline V gene are KGHSH and LQKENI. The CDR3 is made up of 14 amino acids. This CDR3 reads CASSQGGQVNEQFF. CDR3 nucleotide sequence: TGTGCCAGCTCACAAGGGGGACAGGTTAATGAGCAGTTCTTC.

The chain recombines TRBV4-2 with TRBJ2-6; TRBD1 aligns across 7 bases. Per germline, CDR1 LGHNA and CDR2 YNFKEQ. CDR3 length: 18 amino acids. V trimming: 3 bases; J trimming: 0 bases; junction bases outside the gene matches: 8. As DNA, the CDR3 is TGTGCCAGCAGCCAGAGACAGGGCGCGAGCTCTGGGGCCAACGTCCTGACTTTC. It encodes CASSQRQGASSGANVLTF.

The chain is built from TRBV12-5 and TRBJ2-1, with TRBD1 identical over 9 bases. The CDR3 has 16 residues. The V and J ends lost 5 bases and 9 bases, in that order; junction bases with no gene match: 14. Germline values: CDR1 LGHNT, CDR2 FRNRAP. CDR3 sequence (DNA): TGTGCTAGTGGTACCTACCTCGGACAGGGGAGGGGTGAGCAGTTCTTC. Protein: CASGTYLGQGRGEQFF.

This chain joins TRBV7-9 and TRBJ1-5; D unresolved. Trimming removed 3 bases from V and 7 bases from J, with 7 bases in between. CDR1 is SEHNR, CDR2 FQNEAQ, per germline (reference sequence). The length of the CDR3 is 12 residues. The CDR3 here is CASSFGRQPQHF. The CDR3 DNA reads TGTGCCAGCAGCTTTGGCAGGCAGCCCCAGCATTTT.

The gene calls are TRBV29-1 and TRBJ1-3; D is unclear. The CDR3 is made up of 12 amino acids. The germline V gene encodes CDR1 SQVTM and CDR2 ANQGSEA. V was pared by 4 bases and J by 4 bases, with 8 bases between. DNA for the CDR3: TGCAGCGTTGGGCTTGAAGGAAACACCATATATTTT. It is translated as CSVGLEGNTIYF.

The chain uses TRBV5-4 and TRBJ2-4, with 8 positions matching TRBD1. The junction had 3 bases not matched to a gene; V was cut back by 1 base and J by 3 bases. This CDR3 has 15 amino acids. Germline V gene data show CDR1 as SGHNT and CDR2 as YYREEE (reference sequence). The CDR3 here is CASSLKGQVKNIQYF. CDR3 bases: TGTGCCAGCAGCTTGAAGGGACAGGTCAAAAACATTCAGTACTTC.

The V call is TRBV2, the J call TRBJ2-3; D perhaps matches TRBD1 (5 bases). V lost 10 bases and J 9 bases, leaving 17 bases between the germline ends. Germline V gene lookup returns CDR1 SNHLY and CDR2 FYNNEI. This CDR3 region has 12 residues. The CDR3 region has the DNA TGTGCCACCAGAGGCTGGGGCGACACGCAGTATTTT. Residues: CATRGWGDTQYF.

The chain joins TRBV11-2 to TRBJ2-5, with 8 positions matching TRBD1. V lost 7 bases, J lost 5 bases, and 9 bases stayed unmatched. The germline CDR1 and CDR2 sequences are SGHAT and FQNNGV. This CDR3 has 14 amino acids. The CDR3 here is CASTLGQVQETQYF. The CDR3 coding sequence is TGTGCCAGCACCCTGGGACAGGTACAGGAGACCCAGTACTTC.

This clone was observed once. The chain uses TRBV11-2 and TRBJ2-3; D is unclear. V was shortened by 3 bases and J by 1 base, with 5 bases between the two germline ends. This CDR3 is built from 13 residues. Germline V gene sequence: CDR1 SGHAT, CDR2 FQNNGV. CDR3 nucleotides: TGTGCCAGCAGCTTGCCGGGCACAGATACGCAGTATTTT. This translates into CASSLPGTDTQYF.

V gene TRBV9 combines with J gene TRBJ2-3; maybe TRBD1 (6 bases). This CDR3 comprises 14 residues. Germline lookup yields CDR1 SGDLS and CDR2 YYNGEE. V shed 1 base and J shed 3 bases, with 9 bases lying between them. The CDR3 DNA follows: TGTGCCAGCAGCGTAAGGGGGTCTACAGATACGCAGTATTTT. Protein product: CASSVRGSTDTQYF.

The rearrangement uses TRBV5-5 and TRBJ1-2, with D hard to call. The CDR3 extends over 13 amino acids. The germline V and J ends were trimmed by 0 bases and 7 bases, with 10 bases remaining between them. Germline lookup yields CDR1 SGHKS and CDR2 YYEKEE (reference sequence). CDR3 sequence: CASSLDRRLGYTF. DNA of the CDR3: TGTGCCAGCAGCTTGGACAGACGTCTTGGCTACACCTTC.

V and J are TRBV15 and TRBJ2-7; the match to TRBD2 covers 8 bases. The CDR3 length is 15 residues. Germline V gene lookup returns CDR1 LNHNV and CDR2 YYDKDF (reference sequence). Unmatched junction bases numbered 7, after V lost 4 bases and J lost 2 bases. CDR3: CATSISRGGPYEQYF. In nucleotides, the CDR3 is TGTGCCACCAGCATTTCACGGGGGGGGCCCTACGAGCAGTACTTC.

The J gene is TRBJ2-1, the V gene TRBV12-3 or TRBV12-4; TRBD2 might be the D (5 bases). CDR3 size: 13 residues. Trimming removed 6 bases from V and 3 bases from J, with 9 bases in between. The CDR3: CASSARDYNEQFF. CDR3 nucleotide sequence: TGTGCCAGCAGCGCTCGGGACTACAATGAGCAGTTCTTC.